Listed below are T cell receptor beta chains from one sample, sequenced in a study of T cell responses to AZD1222 COVID-19 vaccine. Sequencing was performed with immunoSEQ multiplex PCR; in TCRdb, only in-frame clones are kept and a portion is missing. The sample lists 150,000 to 200,000 clones, just over 90% occurring once. The source material was peripheral blood, sampled on day 0 of AZD1222 vaccination. The receptors were gathered from an adult in good health. Both conserved end residues are part of each CDR3. The order of the fields is J gene, D gene, CDR3 length, clone size, V gene, CDR3 DNA, CDR3 protein. A D gene is named only where the DNA matches it firmly. A clone size is listed for some rows: how often the clone was seen (once, few, many), or a class if it is expanded.

J gene: TRBJ2-7
D gene: TRBD1
CDR3 length: 14
clone size: .
V gene: TRBV28
CDR3 DNA: TGTGCCAGCAGTCCCTCCGGGACAGGGGGCGAGCAGTACTTC
CDR3 protein: CASSPSGTGGEQYF

J gene: TRBJ1-2
D gene: TRBD1
CDR3 length: 15
clone size: .
V gene: TRBV19
CDR3 DNA: TGTGCCAGTAGTATGTGGACAGGGAGCTCGCGTGGCTACACCTTC
CDR3 protein: CASSMWTGSSRGYTF

J gene: TRBJ1-6
D gene: TRBD1
CDR3 length: 16
clone size: few
V gene: TRBV30
CDR3 DNA: TGTGCCTGGAGGCCAGTTGGGGGGACAGGGGATTCACCCCTCCACTTT
CDR3 protein: CAWRPVGGTGDSPLHF

J gene: TRBJ1-1
D gene: .
CDR3 length: 13
clone size: .
V gene: TRBV20-1
CDR3 DNA: TGCAGTGCTAGTGGGGGGTCCAACACTGAAGCTTTCTTT
CDR3 protein: CSASGGSNTEAFF

J gene: TRBJ1-4
D gene: .
CDR3 length: 15
clone size: .
V gene: TRBV7-9
CDR3 DNA: TGTGCCAGCAGCTCCCAATGGGGGGGCGGTGAAAAACTGTTTTTT
CDR3 protein: CASSSQWGGGEKLFF

J gene: TRBJ1-5
D gene: .
CDR3 length: 13
clone size: .
V gene: TRBV18
CDR3 DNA: TGTGCCAGCTCACCCGCGCACGATCAGCCCCAGCATTTT
CDR3 protein: CASSPAHDQPQHF

J gene: TRBJ1-5
D gene: .
CDR3 length: 13
clone size: .
V gene: TRBV9
CDR3 DNA: TGTGCCAGCAGCGTCGACAGCGATCAGCCCCAGCATTTT
CDR3 protein: CASSVDSDQPQHF

J gene: TRBJ1-2
D gene: .
CDR3 length: 13
clone size: .
V gene: TRBV10-1
CDR3 DNA: TGCGCCAGCAGTGACAACAGGGATTATGGCTACACCTTC
CDR3 protein: CASSDNRDYGYTF

J gene: TRBJ1-1
D gene: .
CDR3 length: 16
clone size: .
V gene: TRBV5-1
CDR3 DNA: TGCGCCAGCAGCTTGAGTACGGGAAACATGAACACTGAAGCTTTCTTT
CDR3 protein: CASSLSTGNMNTEAFF

J gene: TRBJ1-3
D gene: TRBD1
CDR3 length: 16
clone size: .
V gene: TRBV5-1
CDR3 DNA: TGCGCCAGCAGCCCGTTGACAGGGTCCTCTGGAAACACCATATATTTT
CDR3 protein: CASSPLTGSSGNTIYF

J gene: TRBJ1-3
D gene: .
CDR3 length: 15
clone size: .
V gene: TRBV7-8
CDR3 DNA: TGTGCCAGCACTAACGATAGGGCCTCTGGAAACACCATATATTTT
CDR3 protein: CASTNDRASGNTIYF

J gene: TRBJ2-1
D gene: .
CDR3 length: 17
clone size: .
V gene: TRBV7-8
CDR3 DNA: TGTGCCAGCAGCTTATTTGGCGGGATAGACTCCTACAATGAGCAGTTCTTC
CDR3 protein: CASSLFGGIDSYNEQFF

J gene: TRBJ2-1
D gene: .
CDR3 length: 12
clone size: .
V gene: TRBV6-5
CDR3 DNA: TGTGCCAGCAGACCCAATAACAATGAGCAGTTCTTC
CDR3 protein: CASRPNNNEQFF

J gene: TRBJ1-2
D gene: .
CDR3 length: 13
clone size: .
V gene: TRBV6-5
CDR3 DNA: TGTGCCAGCAGTAGGGGAGAGGGGGATGGCTACACCTTC
CDR3 protein: CASSRGEGDGYTF

J gene: TRBJ2-1
D gene: TRBD2
CDR3 length: 18
clone size: .
V gene: TRBV27
CDR3 DNA: TGTGCCAGCAGTCGACTAGCGGGAGATCCTAGCTCCTACAATGAGCAGTTCTTC
CDR3 protein: CASSRLAGDPSSYNEQFF

J gene: TRBJ1-1
D gene: .
CDR3 length: 14
clone size: .
V gene: TRBV6-1
CDR3 DNA: TGTGCCAGCAGTTTTTCCACACAGAACACTGAAGCTTTCTTT
CDR3 protein: CASSFSTQNTEAFF

J gene: TRBJ1-4
D gene: .
CDR3 length: 13
clone size: .
V gene: TRBV7-9
CDR3 DNA: TGTGCCAGCGTTCAGAGTCATAATGAAAAACTGTTTTTT
CDR3 protein: CASVQSHNEKLFF

J gene: TRBJ1-5
D gene: .
CDR3 length: 15
clone size: .
V gene: TRBV5-6
CDR3 DNA: TGTGCCAGCAGCAGAACCGGGACGCCGGATCAGCCCCAGCATTTT
CDR3 protein: CASSRTGTPDQPQHF

J gene: TRBJ2-6
D gene: .
CDR3 length: 16
clone size: once
V gene: TRBV19
CDR3 DNA: TGTGCCAGTAGTCCCAAGGGCCCTTCTGGGGCCAACGTCCTGACTTTC
CDR3 protein: CASSPKGPSGANVLTF

J gene: TRBJ1-5
D gene: .
CDR3 length: 13
clone size: .
V gene: TRBV27
CDR3 DNA: TGTGCCAGCAGTTTAGGTAGCAATCAGCCCCAGCATTTT
CDR3 protein: CASSLGSNQPQHF

J gene: TRBJ2-7
D gene: .
CDR3 length: 15
clone size: .
V gene: TRBV7-8
CDR3 DNA: TGTGCCAGCACCTACCCAGGAGGGGAGCCCTACGAGCAGTACTTC
CDR3 protein: CASTYPGGEPYEQYF

J gene: TRBJ1-5
D gene: .
CDR3 length: 14
clone size: .
V gene: TRBV6-1
CDR3 DNA: TGTGCCAGCAGTGAAGAGCGAGGACGGGGGCCCCAGCATTTT
CDR3 protein: CASSEERGRGPQHF

J gene: TRBJ1-6
D gene: .
CDR3 length: 16
clone size: .
V gene: TRBV5-1
CDR3 DNA: TGCGCCAGCAGCCCAACTCCCACAGGGCAAAGTTCACCCCTCCACTTT
CDR3 protein: CASSPTPTGQSSPLHF

J gene: TRBJ1-1
D gene: .
CDR3 length: 13
clone size: .
V gene: TRBV7-2
CDR3 DNA: TGTGCCAGCAGTAATGGACAGCTGAGGGAAGCTTTCTTT
CDR3 protein: CASSNGQLREAFF

J gene: TRBJ1-5
D gene: TRBD1
CDR3 length: 13
clone size: .
V gene: TRBV2
CDR3 DNA: TGTGCCAGCAGTCGGGACAGGGTAGAGCCCCAGCATTTT
CDR3 protein: CASSRDRVEPQHF

J gene: TRBJ2-2
D gene: TRBD1
CDR3 length: 15
clone size: .
V gene: TRBV5-1
CDR3 DNA: TGCGCCAGCAGGTCGGACAGGGGGAACACCGGGGAGCTGTTTTTT
CDR3 protein: CASRSDRGNTGELFF

J gene: TRBJ2-2
D gene: TRBD2
CDR3 length: 13
clone size: .
V gene: TRBV6-5
CDR3 DNA: TGTGCCAGCATGCGGGAGAGTACCGGGGAGCTGTTTTTT
CDR3 protein: CASMRESTGELFF

J gene: TRBJ1-1
D gene: .
CDR3 length: 15
clone size: .
V gene: TRBV14
CDR3 DNA: TGTGCCAGCAGCCAAGTCGGGCGGGAGCTATTGGGAGCTTTCTTT
CDR3 protein: CASSQVGRELLGAFF

J gene: TRBJ1-2
D gene: TRBD1
CDR3 length: 19
clone size: .
V gene: TRBV29-1
CDR3 DNA: TGCAGCGTTGAAGATCCGCGGGACAGGAGCATCGACGAACCCTATGGCTACACCTTC
CDR3 protein: CSVEDPRDRSIDEPYGYTF

J gene: TRBJ1-6
D gene: TRBD1
CDR3 length: 15
clone size: once
V gene: TRBV6-4
CDR3 DNA: TGTGCCAGCAGTGCGAGCGACAGGGGTCAATCACCCCTCCACTTT
CDR3 protein: CASSASDRGQSPLHF

J gene: TRBJ2-1
D gene: .
CDR3 length: 14
clone size: .
V gene: TRBV3-1/TRBV3-2
CDR3 DNA: TGTGCCAGCAGCCAAGACAGACTTTACAATGAGCAGTTCTTC
CDR3 protein: CASSQDRLYNEQFF